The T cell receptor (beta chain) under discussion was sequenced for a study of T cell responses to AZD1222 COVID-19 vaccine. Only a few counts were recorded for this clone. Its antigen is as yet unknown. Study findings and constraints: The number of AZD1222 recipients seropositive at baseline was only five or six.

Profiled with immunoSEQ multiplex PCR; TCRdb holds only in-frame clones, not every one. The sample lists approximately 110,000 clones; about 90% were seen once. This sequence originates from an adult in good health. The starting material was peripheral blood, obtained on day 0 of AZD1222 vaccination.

CDR3 loop: CAWSDLPVGPRQAQPQHF. CDR3 DNA sequence: TGTGCCTGGAGTGACCTCCCGGTCGGTCCCCGGCAGGCTCAGCCCCAGCATTTT. The V gene is TRBV30, the J gene TRBJ1-5; D uncertain. This CDR3 region has 18 residues. CDR1 GTSNPN and CDR2 SVGIG come from the germline V gene (reference sequence). Trimming left V 1 base short and J 6 bases short, with 25 bases between.